This paragraph covers one TCR beta chain sequence. It was CD45RO-negative cells, positively selected for CCR7, that made up naive CD8 cells, with terminally differentiated effector memory CD45RA+ cells excluded. This sample stems from a study of shared clonotypes between healthy human individuals. Across the study: Ranging from 18 to 49 in age, donors were a couple of women and a few men. Three plates were used per donor for CD4 naive, three for CD4 memory, two for CD8 naive and one for CD8 memory.

Libraries were prepared by immunoSEQ multiplex PCR; TCRdb keeps only in-frame clonotypes and omits some of them. This table holds about 800,000 clones, 90% to 97% found once. Germline loops: CDR1 MNHNY, CDR2 SVGAGI (reference sequence). Trimming cost V 7 bases and J 9 bases, with 13 bases left between them. The CDR3 is made up of 12 amino acids. The sample taken for sequencing was naive CD8+ T cells sorted from blood. This chain links TRBV6-6 with TRBJ1-5, with D possibly being TRBD1 (6 bases). This receptor was obtained from a man aged 25 to 40 in good health. CDR3 region: CASTAGERPQHF. The CDR3 nucleotides are TGTGCCAGCACCGCAGGGGAAAGGCCCCAGCATTTT.